This T cell receptor (beta chain) stems from a study of blood T cell repertoires in COVID-19. The wider study: Collection of acute and convalescent COVID-19 samples took place in the United States, Italy and Spain.

Germline-derived CDR1 and CDR2 are SEHNR and FQNEAQ (reference sequence). This CDR3 is built from 16 residues. V dropped 3 bases and J dropped 8 bases, with 22 bases sitting between them. Per the authors' pipeline: Using reference gene primer amplification, nucleated cell counts were estimated. Measured with immunoSEQ multiplex PCR; TCRdb has only the in-frame clones, and not every one. V, J and clone size are those of that table, while D and trimming were read from the DNA. The sample consists of roughly 500,000 clones, roughly 90% of them appearing once. Resolution of symptoms, clearance, or two negative PCRs was present in recovered Cohort 3 donors.

The sample comprised PBMCs or T cells enriched from blood (not recorded which). The chain carries TRBV7-9 and TRBJ1-2; the D is unclear. The TCR was taken from a woman aged 35 to 49 who had recovered from COVID-19. This chain's CDR3 is CASSFHRGQGSSGYTF. The CDR3 coding sequence is TGTGCCAGCAGCTTTCATCGCGGGCAAGGGTCCAGCGGCTACACCTTC.